This T cell receptor beta chain emerged from a study of blood T cell repertoires in COVID-19. Whole-study context: COVID-19 samples, acute and convalescent, were from the United States, Italy and Spain. Sources were T cells, B-cell-depleted T cells, or PBMCs; the material itself was cDNA or gDNA.

In the authors' methods: Amplified reference gene primers provided the basis for estimating nucleated cell counts. Using immunoSEQ multiplex PCR, the repertoire was profiled, and TCRdb retains in-frame clones only, with some absent. V and J calls and clone size are as listed in that table; D and trimming were resolved from the DNA. The sample holds 30,000 to 40,000 clones, 70% to 90% seen once. The CDR3 consists of 15 residues. Trimming shortened V by 6 bases and J by 0 bases, and 15 bases separated the two germline ends. Germline V gives CDR1 SGHTA, CDR2 FQGNSA. The sequencing sample was made of peripheral blood. The sequence was obtained from a woman in her seventies with active COVID-19. This chain links TRBV7-2 with TRBJ2-7; D might be TRBD1 (6 bases). CDR3 DNA: TGTGCCAGCAGGGGATACGGGGACAACTCCTACGAGCAGTACTTC. This translates into CASRGYGDNSYEQYF.